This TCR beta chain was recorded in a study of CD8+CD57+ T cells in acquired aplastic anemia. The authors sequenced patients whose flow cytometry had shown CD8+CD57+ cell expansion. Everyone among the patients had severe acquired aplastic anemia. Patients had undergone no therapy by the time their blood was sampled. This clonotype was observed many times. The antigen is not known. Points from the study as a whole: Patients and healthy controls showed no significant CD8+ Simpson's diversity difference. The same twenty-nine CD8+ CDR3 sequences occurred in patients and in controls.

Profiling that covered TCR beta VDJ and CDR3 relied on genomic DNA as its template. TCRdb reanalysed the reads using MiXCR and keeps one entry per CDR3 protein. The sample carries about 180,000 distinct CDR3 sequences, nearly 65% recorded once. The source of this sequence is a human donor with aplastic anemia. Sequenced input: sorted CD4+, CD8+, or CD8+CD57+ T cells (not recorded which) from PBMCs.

The CDR3 reads CASSLQGWPYEQYF. CDR3 DNA: TGTGCCAGCAGTTTACAAGGGTGGCCCTACGAGCAGTACTTC. The chain employs TRBV27 and TRBJ2-7; D is unclear. Germline CDR1 is MNHEY and CDR2 is SMNVEV (reference sequence). The CDR3 spans 14 residues. V shed 2 bases and J shed 2 bases, with 10 bases lying between them.